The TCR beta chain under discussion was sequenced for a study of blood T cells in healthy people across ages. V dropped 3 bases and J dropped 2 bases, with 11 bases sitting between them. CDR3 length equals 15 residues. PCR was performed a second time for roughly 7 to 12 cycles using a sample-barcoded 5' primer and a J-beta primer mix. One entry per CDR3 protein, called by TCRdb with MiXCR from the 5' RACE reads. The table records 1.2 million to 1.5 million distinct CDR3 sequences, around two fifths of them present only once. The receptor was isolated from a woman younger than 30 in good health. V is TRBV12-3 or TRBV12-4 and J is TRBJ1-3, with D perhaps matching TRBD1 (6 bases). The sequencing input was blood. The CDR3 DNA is TGTGCCAGCAGTTTGATGGGGGCCACTGGAAACACCATATATTTT. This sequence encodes CASSLMGATGNTIYF.